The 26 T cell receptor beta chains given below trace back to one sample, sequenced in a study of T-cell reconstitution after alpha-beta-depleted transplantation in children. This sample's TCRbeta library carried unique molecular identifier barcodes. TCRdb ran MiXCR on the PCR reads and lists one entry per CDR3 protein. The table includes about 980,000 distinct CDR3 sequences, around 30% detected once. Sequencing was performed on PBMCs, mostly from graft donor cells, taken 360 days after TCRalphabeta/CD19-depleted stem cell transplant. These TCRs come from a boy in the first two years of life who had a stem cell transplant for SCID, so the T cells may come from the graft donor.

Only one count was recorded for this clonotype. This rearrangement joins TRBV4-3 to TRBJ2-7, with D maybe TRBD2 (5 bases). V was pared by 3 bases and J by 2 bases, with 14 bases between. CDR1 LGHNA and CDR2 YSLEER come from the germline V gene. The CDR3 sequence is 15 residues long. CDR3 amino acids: CASSQEVFEAYEQYF. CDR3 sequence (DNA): TGCGCCAGCAGCCAGGAGGTATTTGAAGCCTACGAGCAGTACTTC.

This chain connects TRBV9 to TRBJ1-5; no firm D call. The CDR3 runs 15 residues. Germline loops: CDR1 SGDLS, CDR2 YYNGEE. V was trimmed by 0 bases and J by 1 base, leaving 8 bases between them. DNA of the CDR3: TGTGCCAGCAGCGTAGTTCAGGCGAGCAATCAGCCCCAGCATTTT. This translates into CASSVVQASNQPQHF.

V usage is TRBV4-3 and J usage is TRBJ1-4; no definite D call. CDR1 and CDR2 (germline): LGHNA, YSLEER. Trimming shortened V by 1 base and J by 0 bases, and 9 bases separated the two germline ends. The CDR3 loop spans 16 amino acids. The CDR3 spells CASSQVGSATNEKLFF. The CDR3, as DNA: TGCGCCAGCAGCCAAGTGGGCAGTGCAACTAATGAAAAACTGTTTTTT.

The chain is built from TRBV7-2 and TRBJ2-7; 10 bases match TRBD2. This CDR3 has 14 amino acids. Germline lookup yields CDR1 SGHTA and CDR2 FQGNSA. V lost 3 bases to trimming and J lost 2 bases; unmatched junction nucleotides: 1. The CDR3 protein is CASSLGTSAYEQYF. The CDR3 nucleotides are TGTGCCAGCAGCTTGGGGACTAGCGCCTACGAGCAGTACTTC.

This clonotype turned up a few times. CDR3 amino acids: CASSESGGRVYEQYF. The CDR3 DNA is TGTGCCAGCAGTGAAAGCGGGGGGCGCGTTTACGAGCAGTACTTC. The V gene is TRBV6-1, the J gene TRBJ2-7; 9 bases agree with TRBD2. The germline V gene has CDR1 MNHNS and CDR2 SASEGT. The CDR3 has 15 residues. The ends lost 2 bases at V and 4 bases at J; junction bases unmatched: 6.

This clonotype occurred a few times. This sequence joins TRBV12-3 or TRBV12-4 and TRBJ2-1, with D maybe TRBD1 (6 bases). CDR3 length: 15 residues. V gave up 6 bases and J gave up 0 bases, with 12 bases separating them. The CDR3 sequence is CASSAGASSYNEQFF. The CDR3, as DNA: TGTGCCAGCAGCGCAGGGGCGAGCTCCTACAATGAGCAGTTCTTC.

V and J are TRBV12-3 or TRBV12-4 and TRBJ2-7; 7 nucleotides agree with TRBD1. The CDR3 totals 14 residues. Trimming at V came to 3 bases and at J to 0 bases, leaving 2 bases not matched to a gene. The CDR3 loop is CASSLTGYSYEQYF. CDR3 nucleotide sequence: TGTGCCAGCAGTTTGACAGGGTACTCCTACGAGCAGTACTTC.

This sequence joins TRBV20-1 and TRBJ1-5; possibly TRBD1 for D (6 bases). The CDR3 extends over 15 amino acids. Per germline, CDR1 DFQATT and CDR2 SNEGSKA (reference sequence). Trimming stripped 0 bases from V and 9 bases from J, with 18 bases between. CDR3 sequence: CSARDSGQSRWPQHF. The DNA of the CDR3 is TGCAGTGCTAGAGATTCCGGACAGAGCCGGTGGCCCCAGCATTTT.

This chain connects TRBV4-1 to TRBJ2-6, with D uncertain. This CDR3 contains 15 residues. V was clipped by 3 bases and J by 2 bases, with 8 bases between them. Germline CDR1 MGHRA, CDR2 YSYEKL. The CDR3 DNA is TGCGCCAGCAGCCATCCCGTTACTGGGGCCAACGTCCTGACTTTC. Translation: CASSHPVTGANVLTF.

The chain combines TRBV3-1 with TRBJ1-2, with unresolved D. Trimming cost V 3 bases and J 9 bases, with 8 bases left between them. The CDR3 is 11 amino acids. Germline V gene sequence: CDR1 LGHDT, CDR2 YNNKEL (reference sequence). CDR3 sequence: CASSQIGRYTF. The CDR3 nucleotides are TGTGCCAGCAGCCAGATAGGGCGCTACACCTTC.

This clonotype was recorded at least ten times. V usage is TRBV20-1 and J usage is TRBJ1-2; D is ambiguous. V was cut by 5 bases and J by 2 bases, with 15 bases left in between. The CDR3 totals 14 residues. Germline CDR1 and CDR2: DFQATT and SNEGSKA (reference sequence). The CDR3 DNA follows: TGCAGTGCTGCACTGGGAGCGCCGAACTATGGCTACACCTTC. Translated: CSAALGAPNYGYTF.

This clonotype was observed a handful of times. The CDR3 reads CASSPAEGTGRWNTEAFF. DNA of the CDR3: TGTGCCAGCAGCCCGGCGGAAGGGACAGGGCGTTGGAACACTGAAGCTTTCTTT. The V gene is TRBV5-6, the J gene TRBJ1-1, with TRBD1 matching over 9 bases. This CDR3 region has 18 residues. Germline CDR1 is SGHDT and CDR2 is YYEEEE. V was pared by 4 bases and J by 1 base, with 14 bases of the junction left unmatched.

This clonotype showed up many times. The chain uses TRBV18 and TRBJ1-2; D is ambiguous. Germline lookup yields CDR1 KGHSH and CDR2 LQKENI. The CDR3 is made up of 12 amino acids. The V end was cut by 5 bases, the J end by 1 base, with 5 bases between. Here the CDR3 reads CASSAGNYGYTF. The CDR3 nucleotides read TGTGCCAGCTCAGCGGGTAACTATGGCTACACCTTC.

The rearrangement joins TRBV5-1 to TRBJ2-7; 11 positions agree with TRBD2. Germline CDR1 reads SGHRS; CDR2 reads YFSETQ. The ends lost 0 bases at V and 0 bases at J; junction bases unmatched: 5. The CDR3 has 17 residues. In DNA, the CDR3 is TGCGCCAGCAGCTTGGGTCTAGCGGGGGGCTCCTCCTACGAGCAGTACTTC. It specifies CASSLGLAGGSSYEQYF. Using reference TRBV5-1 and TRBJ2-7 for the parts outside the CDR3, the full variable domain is KAGVTQTPRYLIKTRGQQVTLSCSPISGHRSVSWYQQTPGQGLQFLFEYFSETQRNKGNFPGRFSGRQFSNSRSEMNVSTLELGDSALYLCASSLGLAGGSSYEQYFGPGTRLTVT.

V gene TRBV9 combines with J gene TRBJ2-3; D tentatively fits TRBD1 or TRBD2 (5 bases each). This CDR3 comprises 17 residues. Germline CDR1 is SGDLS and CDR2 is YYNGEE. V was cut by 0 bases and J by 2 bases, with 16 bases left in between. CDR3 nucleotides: TGTGCCAGCAGCGTAGGCCCTAGGGGAGAGAACACAGATACGCAGTATTTT. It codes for CASSVGPRGENTDTQYF. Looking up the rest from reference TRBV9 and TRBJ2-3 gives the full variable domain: DSGVTQTPKHLITATGQRVTLRCSPRSGDLSVYWYQQSLDQGLQFLIQYYNGEERAKGNILERFSAQQFPDLHSELNLSSLELGDSALYFCASSVGPRGENTDTQYFGPGTRLTVL.

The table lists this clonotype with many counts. CDR3 in DNA: TGTGCCAGCAGTTTTGCGGCTCCTGGAAACACCATATATTTT. Its protein product is CASSFAAPGNTIYF. The chain couples TRBV12-3 or TRBV12-4 to TRBJ1-3; D unclear. The CDR3 is 14 amino acids. The ends were cut back, 3 bases at V and 2 bases at J, with 8 bases in the middle.

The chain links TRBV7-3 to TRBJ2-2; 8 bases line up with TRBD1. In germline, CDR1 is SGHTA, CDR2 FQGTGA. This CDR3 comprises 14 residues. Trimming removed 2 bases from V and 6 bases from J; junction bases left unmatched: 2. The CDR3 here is CASSLLTGAGELFF. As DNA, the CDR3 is TGTGCCAGCAGCTTACTGACAGGGGCCGGGGAGCTGTTTTTT.

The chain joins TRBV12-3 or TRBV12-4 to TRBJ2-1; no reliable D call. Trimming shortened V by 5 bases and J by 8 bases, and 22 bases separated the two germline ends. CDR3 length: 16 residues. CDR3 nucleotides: TGTGCCAGCAGTAACGGTCTGCGCTCCATATTTGATGAGCAGTTCTTC. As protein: CASSNGLRSIFDEQFF.

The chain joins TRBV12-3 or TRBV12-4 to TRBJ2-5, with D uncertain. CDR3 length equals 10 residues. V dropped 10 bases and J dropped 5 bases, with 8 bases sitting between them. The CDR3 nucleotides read TGTGCCACAAAGAGGGAGACCCAGTACTTC. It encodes CATKRETQYF.

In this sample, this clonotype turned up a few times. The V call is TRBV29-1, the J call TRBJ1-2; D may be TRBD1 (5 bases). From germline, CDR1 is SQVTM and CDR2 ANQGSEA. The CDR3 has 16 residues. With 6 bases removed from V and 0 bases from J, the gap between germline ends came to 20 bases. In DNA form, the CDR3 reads TGCAGCGTATCAGGGAGACGGGTCCTAGCTAACTATGGCTACACCTTC. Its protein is CSVSGRRVLANYGYTF.

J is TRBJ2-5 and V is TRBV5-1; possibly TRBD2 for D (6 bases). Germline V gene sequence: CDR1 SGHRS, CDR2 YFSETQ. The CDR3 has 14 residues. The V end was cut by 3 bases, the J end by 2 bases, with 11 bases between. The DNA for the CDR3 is TGCGCCAGCAGCTACACTAGCTTACAAGAGACCCAGTACTTC. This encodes CASSYTSLQETQYF. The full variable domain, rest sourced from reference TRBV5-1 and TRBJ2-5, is KAGVTQTPRYLIKTRGQQVTLSCSPISGHRSVSWYQQTPGQGLQFLFEYFSETQRNKGNFPGRFSGRQFSNSRSEMNVSTLELGDSALYLCASSYTSLQETQYFGPGTRLLVL.

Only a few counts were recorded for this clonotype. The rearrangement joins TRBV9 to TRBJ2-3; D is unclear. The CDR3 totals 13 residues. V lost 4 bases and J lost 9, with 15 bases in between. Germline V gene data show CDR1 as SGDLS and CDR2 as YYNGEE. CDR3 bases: TGTGCCAGCAGCAACCACCCAGTTGGGACGCAGTATTTT. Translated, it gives CASSNHPVGTQYF. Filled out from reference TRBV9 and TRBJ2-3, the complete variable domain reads DSGVTQTPKHLITATGQRVTLRCSPRSGDLSVYWYQQSLDQGLQFLIQYYNGEERAKGNILERFSAQQFPDLHSELNLSSLELGDSALYFCASSNHPVGTQYFGPGTRLTVL.

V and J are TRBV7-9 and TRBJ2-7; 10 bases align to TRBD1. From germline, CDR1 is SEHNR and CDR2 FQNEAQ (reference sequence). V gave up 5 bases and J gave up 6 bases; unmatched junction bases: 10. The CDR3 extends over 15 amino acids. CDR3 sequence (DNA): TGTGCCAGCAGCCTCCGGGACAGGGGTGTGAGCGAGCAGTACTTC. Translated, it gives CASSLRDRGVSEQYF.

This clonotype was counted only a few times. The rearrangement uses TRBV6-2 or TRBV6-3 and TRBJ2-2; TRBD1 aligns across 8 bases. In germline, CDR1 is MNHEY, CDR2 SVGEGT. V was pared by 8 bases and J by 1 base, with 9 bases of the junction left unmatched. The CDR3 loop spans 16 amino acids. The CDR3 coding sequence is TGTGCCAGCCATCACTCCGGGACAGGGAACACCGGGGAGCTGTTTTTT. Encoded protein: CASHHSGTGNTGELFF.

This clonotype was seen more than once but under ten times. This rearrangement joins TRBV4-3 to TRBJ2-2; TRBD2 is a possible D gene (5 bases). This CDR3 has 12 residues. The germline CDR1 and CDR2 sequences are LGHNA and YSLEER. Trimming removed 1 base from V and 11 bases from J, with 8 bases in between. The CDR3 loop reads CASSQGGVELFF. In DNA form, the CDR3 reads TGCGCCAGCAGCCAAGGGGGAGTAGAGCTGTTTTTT.

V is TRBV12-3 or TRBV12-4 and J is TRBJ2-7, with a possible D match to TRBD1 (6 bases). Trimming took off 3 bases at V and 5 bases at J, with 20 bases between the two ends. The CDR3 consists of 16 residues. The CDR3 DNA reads TGTGCCAGCAGTTTGTGGGGGCCCCATGCGCCTGACGAGCAGTACTTC. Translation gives CASSLWGPHAPDEQYF.